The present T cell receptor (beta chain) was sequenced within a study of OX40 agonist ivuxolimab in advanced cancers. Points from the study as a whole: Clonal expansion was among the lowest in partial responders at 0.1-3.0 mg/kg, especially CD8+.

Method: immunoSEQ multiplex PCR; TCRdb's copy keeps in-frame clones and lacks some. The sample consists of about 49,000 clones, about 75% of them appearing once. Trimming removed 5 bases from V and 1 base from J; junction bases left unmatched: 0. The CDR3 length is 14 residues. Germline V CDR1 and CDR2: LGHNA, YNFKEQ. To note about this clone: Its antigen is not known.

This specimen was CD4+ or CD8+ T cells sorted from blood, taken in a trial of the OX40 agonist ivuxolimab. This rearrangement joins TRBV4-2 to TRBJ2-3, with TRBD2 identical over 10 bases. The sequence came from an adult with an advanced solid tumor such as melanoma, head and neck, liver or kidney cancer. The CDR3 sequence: CASSGTSGTDTQYF. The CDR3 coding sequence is TGTGCCAGCAGCGGGACTAGCGGCACAGATACGCAGTATTTT.